This TCR beta chain was found in a study of OX40 agonist ivuxolimab in advanced cancers. The CDR3 sequence is 14 residues long. V lost 5 bases, J lost 5 bases, and 6 bases stayed unmatched. CDR1 MGHRA and CDR2 YSYEKL come from the germline V gene. The repertoire was sequenced with immunoSEQ multiplex PCR; TCRdb's copy has only in-frame clones and lacks some. This sample has approximately 62,000 clones; 85% to 95% occur once, and the top ten carry over 10%. V is TRBV4-1 and J is TRBJ1-5; 7 bases align to TRBD1. The input for sequencing was CD4+ or CD8+ T cells sorted from blood, taken in a trial of the OX40 agonist ivuxolimab. The receptor comes from an adult with an advanced solid tumor such as melanoma, head and neck, liver or kidney cancer. CDR3 DNA: TGCGCCAGCAGCACCGTAACAGGGGATCAGCCCCAGCATTTT. It specifies CASSTVTGDQPQHF.